The 18 T cell receptor beta chains presented below share a single source sample, sequenced in a study of T cells after posttransplantation cyclophosphamide. Only in-frame clones appear in the TCRdb table, and some are missing; sequencing was by immunoSEQ multiplex PCR. Of 15,000 to 17,000 clones listed, 80% to 85% are singletons. Sampled 1 year posttransplant, controls received myeloablative marrow transplants, methotrexate and a calcineurin inhibitor. Here the sequenced sample was PBMCs, taken less than 400 days after allogeneic stem cell transplant with calcineurin inhibitor and methotrexate. The receptors stem from a male patient aged 18-29 years who received an allogeneic stem cell transplant from a related donor, was CMV-positive, and had no GVHD. Some T cells may have originated in the graft donor.

The chain carries TRBV27 and TRBJ2-3; 7 bases map to TRBD2. CDR1 MNHEY and CDR2 SMNVEV come from the germline V gene (reference sequence). The V segment lost 0 bases and the J segment 5 bases; nucleotides outside the gene matches: 5. CDR3 length: 15 amino acids. CDR3 sequence: CASSLSGRERDTQYF. In DNA form, the CDR3 reads TGTGCCAGCAGTTTATCTGGGCGGGAGCGAGATACGCAGTATTTT.

Concerning this clone: Its ends do not fully match the called genes, so a read error is possible. DNA for the CDR3: TGTGCCAGCAGCCAAGAGGAGGACGACTCCTACAGTGAGCAGTTCTTC. Translating it yields CASSQEEDDSYSEQFF. J is TRBJ2-1 and V is TRBV14; D might be TRBD2 (5 bases). Per the germline V gene, CDR1 is SGHDN and CDR2 is FVKESK. The CDR3 spans 16 residues.

Here the CDR3 DNA reads TGTGCCAGCAGCCTCGGTCAGGTCCCCACAGATACGCAGTATTTT. Protein sequence: CASSLGQVPTDTQYF. The chain recombines TRBV9 with TRBJ2-3, with D uncertain. Germline values: CDR1 SGDLS, CDR2 YYNGEE. Between the trimmed V and J ends, which lost 4 bases and 2 bases, there was a span of 14 bases. The CDR3 spans 15 residues.

This chain links TRBV2 with TRBJ2-5; 10 bases line up with TRBD1. Germline lookup yields CDR1 SNHLY and CDR2 FYNNEI. The CDR3 spans 15 residues. Trimming took 6 bases from V and 1 from J; bases not matched to a gene: 5. CDR3 amino acids: CASSDRDRGQETQYF. In DNA form, the CDR3 reads TGTGCCAGCAGCGACCGGGACAGGGGCCAAGAGACCCAGTACTTC.

The CDR3 DNA follows: TGTGCCAGCAGCGCCTCGGGACACCCCACAGATACGCAGTATTTT. It codes for CASSASGHPTDTQYF. The rearrangement uses TRBV9 and TRBJ2-3; possibly TRBD1 for D (6 bases). V was clipped by 3 bases and J by 2 bases, with 13 bases between them. The length of the CDR3 is 15 residues. CDR1 SGDLS and CDR2 YYNGEE come from the germline V gene.

The chain is built from TRBV27 and TRBJ2-5, with 9 positions matching TRBD2. CDR1 MNHEY and CDR2 SMNVEV come from the germline V gene (reference sequence). The CDR3 runs 15 residues. Losses at the gene ends were 5 bases for V and 4 bases for J; bases not matched to a gene: 8. This CDR3 is CASSVSGRGRETQYF. For the CDR3, the DNA is TGTGCCAGCAGTGTTAGCGGGAGAGGTAGAGAGACCCAGTACTTC.

This sequence joins TRBV5-1 and TRBJ2-1, with a possible D match to TRBD2 (6 bases). The length of the CDR3 is 15 residues. V shed 3 bases and J shed 9 bases, with 19 bases lying between them. Germline CDR1 reads SGHRS; CDR2 reads YFSETQ. Here the CDR3 DNA reads TGCGCCAGCAGCTCGCTGGGAGCTAGCGACAGTGAGCAGTTCTTC. Its translation is CASSSLGASDSEQFF.

CDR3 sequence (DNA): TGCGCCAGCAGCCAAGATCGTGGACAGGATTCCTACAATGAGCAGTTCTTC. Translated, it gives CASSQDRGQDSYNEQFF. This rearrangement joins TRBV4-3 to TRBJ2-1; the match to TRBD1 covers 7 bases. This CDR3 is built from 17 residues. Trimming took 0 bases from V and 1 from J; bases not matched to a gene: 6. The V gene's germline CDR1 is LGHNA and CDR2 YSLEER.

The genes are TRBV19 and TRBJ1-2; TRBD1 agrees at 7 bases. V lost 10 bases, J lost 0 bases, and 5 bases stayed unmatched. Germline V gene data show CDR1 as LNHDA and CDR2 as SQIVND (reference sequence). CDR3 length equals 13 residues. This CDR3 is CATKQGPNYGYTF. The DNA for the CDR3 is TGTGCCACCAAACAGGGGCCTAACTATGGCTACACCTTC.

The CDR3 protein is CASSLDSLSSYNEQFF. In DNA form, the CDR3 reads TGTGCCAGCAGTCTGGACTCACTTAGCTCCTACAATGAGCAGTTCTTC. The chain carries TRBV11-2 and TRBJ2-1; D may be TRBD2 (5 bases). The germline CDR1 and CDR2 sequences are SGHAT and FQNNGV. The length of the CDR3 is 16 residues. The germline V and J ends were trimmed by 6 bases and 0 bases, with 15 bases remaining between them.

The chain couples TRBV27 to TRBJ2-4; 11 bases match TRBD1. This CDR3 is built from 16 residues. V was clipped by 6 bases and J by 1 base; unmatched bases: 5. The germline V gene encodes CDR1 MNHEY and CDR2 SMNVEV (reference sequence). The CDR3 here is CASRPGTGGAKNIQYF. DNA for the CDR3: TGTGCCAGCAGACCAGGGACAGGGGGGGCCAAAAACATTCAGTACTTC.

J is TRBJ2-7 and V is TRBV18; 10 bases are a match to TRBD2. The germline V gene encodes CDR1 KGHSH and CDR2 LQKENI. This CDR3 is 15 amino acids long. V lost 5 bases and J lost 2; bases outside the gene matches: 6. CDR3 coding DNA: TGTGCCAGCTCAGGACCTAGCGGGAGCGCCTACGAGCAGTACTTC. Translation gives CASSGPSGSAYEQYF.

The V gene is TRBV4-3, the J gene TRBJ2-3; 11 nucleotides line up with TRBD2. The germline gives CDR1 LGHNA, CDR2 YSLEER. The CDR3 totals 16 residues. The trim removed 4 bases at V and 6 bases at J, leaving 9 bases unmatched. CDR3 sequence reads: CASSLSLAGEGDTQYF. CDR3 DNA: TGCGCCAGCAGCCTCTCACTAGCGGGAGAGGGGGATACGCAGTATTTT.

This clone appeared a few times. The chain recombines TRBV5-1 with TRBJ1-2; D possibly corresponds to TRBD1 (6 bases). Trimming took off 4 bases at V and 1 base at J, with 11 bases between the two ends. The CDR3 is 14 residues long. Per the germline V gene, CDR1 is SGHRS and CDR2 is YFSETQ. The CDR3 DNA reads as TGCGCCAGCAGCCCAACAGGGAATAACTATGGCTACACCTTC. It encodes CASSPTGNNYGYTF. Based on the CDR3 plus reference TRBV5-1 and TRBJ1-2, the full variable domain is KAGVTQTPRYLIKTRGQQVTLSCSPISGHRSVSWYQQTPGQGLQFLFEYFSETQRNKGNFPGRFSGRQFSNSRSEMNVSTLELGDSALYLCASSPTGNNYGYTFGSGTRLTVV.

To note about this clone: A read error may produce the germline difference seen at one junction end. V and J are TRBV9 and TRBJ2-1; weak D call: TRBD2 (5 bases). This CDR3 is built from 16 residues. The germline CDR1 and CDR2 sequences are SGDLS and YYNGEE. The CDR3 sequence is CASSVQLAARYSEQFF. The CDR3 DNA sequence: TGTGCCAGCAGCGTCCAGCTAGCTGCCCGGTACAGTGAGCAGTTCTTC.

V is TRBV5-1 and J is TRBJ1-2; perhaps TRBD1 as D (6 bases). Trimming left V 1 base short and J 8 bases short, with 12 bases between. CDR1 is SGHRS, CDR2 YFSETQ, per germline. CDR3 size: 13 residues. The CDR3 region has the DNA TGCGCCAGCAGCTTGACAGGGTTGGAAGGCTACACCTTC. Its translation: CASSLTGLEGYTF.

CDR3 in amino acids: CASSPPGIDSEQFF. CDR3 coding DNA: TGTGCCAGCAGCCCCCCCGGCATCGACAGTGAGCAGTTCTTC. The chain employs TRBV7-6 and TRBJ2-1, with D possibly matching TRBD1 (5 bases). This CDR3 comprises 14 residues. With 5 bases removed from V and 9 bases from J, the gap between germline ends came to 17 bases. Germline assignment: CDR1 SGHVS and CDR2 FNYEAQ. The full variable domain, with the rest looked up from reference TRBV7-6 and TRBJ2-1, is GAGVSQSPRYKVTKRGQDVALRCDPISGHVSLYWYRQALGQGPEFLTYFNYEAQQDKSGLPNDRFSAERPEGSISTLTIQRTEQRDSAMYRCASSPPGIDSEQFFGPGTRLTVL.

J is TRBJ2-7 and V is TRBV5-1, with D possibly TRBD2 on 5 matching bases. The end of the DNA is better explained by TRBJ2-1, so the J call may be wrong. From germline, CDR1 is SGHRS and CDR2 YFSETQ. The CDR3 extends over 17 amino acids. The CDR3 loop is CASSLAVRATAGNEQFF. As DNA, the CDR3 is TGCGCCAGCAGCTTGGCCGTGCGGGCAACGGCCGGCAATGAGCAGTTCTTC.